These 27 T cell receptor beta chains came from one sample sequenced in a study of breast tumors, draining lymph nodes, adjacent tissues (dated by TCRdb to the mid-2010s). Preparation of the library involved multiplex PCR. The sample was run on an Illumina HiSeq 2000. TCRdb reworked the public reads: Q25 trimming with fastp, MiXCR clone assembly, productive beta chains retained. Rows with a matching CDR3 protein are joined into one entry that keeps the most common DNA and genes. The sample data list 270,000 or so distinct CDR3 sequences, and over 30% of these were observed just once. The ten largest clones take up more than 1% of the sample. Lymph node samples were obtained from the axillary draining lymph nodes of breast cancer patients. Source material: axillary lymph node tissue. These receptors were taken from a female donor with breast cancer. Some clones in this sample may be carry-over from other donors' samples.

This clonotype was counted ten times or more. CDR3 DNA sequence: TGTGCCAGCACCGGAGGTCCAGGGGGCTACGAGCAGTACTTC. Protein sequence: CASTGGPGGYEQYF. The chain combines TRBV6-5 with TRBJ2-7, with TRBD1 matching over 7 bases. The junction had 9 bases not matched to a gene; V was cut back by 7 bases and J by 3 bases. Germline-derived CDR1 and CDR2 are MNHEY and SVGAGI. This CDR3 region has 14 residues.

Turning to this clonotype: A junction boundary mismatches the germline segment, possibly from a read error. This sequence joins TRBV6-1 and TRBJ1-5, with 8 bases fitting TRBD1. Germline CDR1 MNHNS, CDR2 SASEGT. There are 14 residues in the CDR3. The DNA for the CDR3 is TGTGCTAGCAGCCGGACAGGGAGGGATCAGCTCCAGCATTTT. Protein product: CASSRTGRDQLQHF.

This clonotype was seen many times. V usage is TRBV25-1 and J usage is TRBJ1-6; TRBD1 matches 7 bases. The CDR3 extends over 15 amino acids. Germline V gene data show CDR1 as MGHDK and CDR2 as SYGVNS. The V gene end was trimmed by 3 bases and the J gene end by 5 bases; junction bases not matched to a gene: 4. In DNA form, the CDR3 reads TGTGCCAGCAGTGATTGGACAGGCCATAATTCACCCCTCCACTTT. Translated: CASSDWTGHNSPLHF.

The rearrangement uses TRBV5-6 and TRBJ2-7; 9 nucleotides line up with TRBD1. The ends lost 1 base at V and 5 bases at J; junction bases unmatched: 7. This CDR3 has 15 amino acids. Germline V gives CDR1 SGHDT, CDR2 YYEEEE. CDR3 in DNA: TGTGCCAGCAGCTTGATACAGGGGGCCCGCCACGAGCAGTACTTC. It translates to CASSLIQGARHEQYF.

This chain connects TRBV28 to TRBJ2-2; perhaps TRBD2 as D (6 bases). The V and J ends lost 2 bases and 6 bases respectively, with 13 bases between them. The CDR3 length is 15 residues. Germline V CDR1 and CDR2: MDHEN, SYDVKM. In DNA form, the CDR3 reads TGTGCCAGCAGTTTAGTCGGACTACTCTCCGGGGAGCTGTTTTTT. This encodes CASSLVGLLSGELFF.

This clonotype appeared many times. The chain joins TRBV7-3 to TRBJ2-3; the D is unclear. This CDR3 is built from 14 residues. The V and J ends lost 3 bases and 2 bases respectively, with 9 bases between them. Germline V lookup: CDR1 SGHTA, CDR2 FQGTGA. The CDR3 here is CASSLARNTDTQYF. The CDR3 DNA follows: TGTGCCAGCAGCTTGGCTAGGAACACAGATACGCAGTATTTT.

This clonotype appeared a few times. The chain has TRBV18 and TRBJ2-7; D ambiguous. This CDR3 contains 14 residues. Germline CDR1 is KGHSH and CDR2 is LQKENI. V was clipped by 2 bases and J by 6 bases, with 14 bases between them. CDR3 protein: CASSPGRAVGEQYF. The CDR3 bases are TGTGCCAGCTCACCAGGTCGTGCGGTCGGCGAGCAGTACTTC.

V is TRBV5-8 and J is TRBJ2-1; 9 bases map to TRBD2. The V segment lost 0 bases and the J segment 5 bases; nucleotides outside the gene matches: 12. The CDR3 is made up of 18 amino acids. The germline gives CDR1 SGHTS, CDR2 YDEGEE. The CDR3 DNA follows: TGTGCCAGCAGCTTGGCAGAATCAGCGGGAGGCCGCCACAATGAGCAGTTCTTC. As protein: CASSLAESAGGRHNEQFF.

This clonotype was recorded at least ten times. This chain links TRBV10-3 with TRBJ2-5, with 8 bases that match TRBD2. V dropped 7 bases and J dropped 5; count of bases not matched to a gene: 9. CDR3 length equals 14 residues. Germline assignment: CDR1 ENHRY and CDR2 SYGVKD. The CDR3 sequence: CAITPGGAVETQYF. In nucleotides, the CDR3 is TGTGCCATCACCCCGGGGGGGGCGGTGGAGACCCAGTACTTC.

Comment on this clonotype: This may come from a read error, since a much larger clone is one base off. The V and J genes are TRBV25-1 and TRBJ2-1; D gene unclear. CDR3 length equals 12 residues. The germline gives CDR1 MGHDK, CDR2 SYGVNS. Trimming stripped 6 bases from V and 2 bases from J, with 5 bases between. CDR3 in DNA: TGTGCCAGCAGCGTCGCCTACAATGAGCAGTTCTTC. Amino acid sequence: CASSVAYNEQFF.

This clonotype was recorded at least ten times. The V and J genes are TRBV7-6 and TRBJ2-5, with 15 bases matching TRBD2. Germline CDR1 reads SGHVS; CDR2 reads FNYEAQ. With V trimmed by 5 bases and J by 4 bases, 5 bases remained unmatched. This CDR3 has 16 residues. DNA for the CDR3: TGTGCCAGCAGCACTGGGACTAGCGGGAGGTCAGAGACCCAGTACTTC. This translates into CASSTGTSGRSETQYF.

The gene calls are TRBV6-5 and TRBJ2-3; 8 bases match TRBD1. This CDR3 region has 16 residues. Germline CDR1 reads MNHEY; CDR2 reads SVGAGI. Germline trimming cut 2 bases from V and 3 bases from J; bases unmatched to any gene: 7. The CDR3 nucleotides read TGTGCCAGCAGTTACGTCCCGACAGGGGTGACAGATACGCAGTATTTT. Translation: CASSYVPTGVTDTQYF.

This clonotype was detected ten times or more. The rearrangement uses TRBV6-4 and TRBJ2-6, with a tentative D call TRBD2 (5 bases). The CDR3 is made up of 16 amino acids. CDR1 is MRHNA and CDR2 is SNTAGT in the germline V gene. V gave up 0 bases and J gave up 4 bases, with 10 bases separating them. The CDR3 here is CASSDSGSPGANVLTF. The CDR3 bases are TGTGCCAGCAGTGACTCAGGGAGTCCGGGGGCCAACGTCCTGACTTTC.

This clonotype appeared many times. This chain uses TRBV7-9 with TRBJ2-3; unclear D gene. With 6 bases removed from V and 0 bases from J, the gap between germline ends came to 16 bases. CDR3 length equals 16 residues. Germline CDR1 and CDR2: SEHNR and FQNEAQ (reference sequence). Here the CDR3 reads CASRRGVVASTDTQYF. The CDR3 nucleotides read TGTGCCAGCAGGAGAGGTGTTGTGGCCAGCACAGATACGCAGTATTTT. Full variable domain (outside the CDR3, taken from reference TRBV7-9 and TRBJ2-3): DTGVSQNPRHKITKRGQNVTFRCDPISEHNRLYWYRQTLGQGPEFLTYFQNEAQLEKSRLLSDRFSAERPKGSFSTLEIQRTEQGDSAMYLCASRRGVVASTDTQYFGPGTRLTVL.

V gene TRBV11-2 combines with J gene TRBJ2-6; the match to TRBD1 covers 9 bases. The CDR3 loop spans 17 amino acids. V gave up 6 bases and J gave up 4 bases; unmatched junction bases: 10. Germline V CDR1 and CDR2: SGHAT, FQNNGV. The DNA for the CDR3 is TGTGCCAGCAGTCTACAACAGGGGGCTTCGGGGGCCAACGTCCTGACTTTC. The encoded protein is CASSLQQGASGANVLTF.

As for this clonotype: A much larger clonotype is one base distant, so this may be a read error. This chain uses TRBV9 with TRBJ2-3, with D unresolved. Per the germline V gene, CDR1 is SGDLS and CDR2 is YYNGEE. CDR3 length: 15 amino acids. In DNA, the CDR3 is TGTGCCAGCAGCCCTCTAAGGGCCGGCACAGATACGCCGTATTTT. This gives the protein CASSPLRAGTDTPYF. Using reference TRBV9 and TRBJ2-3 for the parts outside the CDR3, the full variable domain is DSGVTQTPKHLITATGQRVTLRCSPRSGDLSVYWYQQSLDQGLQFLIQYYNGEERAKGNILERFSAQQFPDLHSELNLSSLELGDSALYFCASSPLRAGTDTPYFGPGTRLTVL.

This clonotype was observed a few times. The rearrangement links TRBV4-1 to TRBJ2-3, with TRBD2 matching 14 bases. CDR3 length: 18 amino acids. V was pared by 4 bases and J by 4 bases, with 10 bases of the junction left unmatched. Germline V CDR1 and CDR2: MGHRA, YSYEKL. The CDR3 region is CASSLLRGTSGSSDTQYF. For the CDR3, the DNA is TGCGCCAGCAGCCTCCTTCGGGGGACTAGCGGGAGTTCAGATACGCAGTATTTT.

This clonotype was detected ten times or more. J is TRBJ2-1 and V is TRBV9, with 7 bases that match TRBD1. The junction had 1 base not matched to a gene; V was cut back by 5 bases and J by 8 bases. Germline CDR1 and CDR2: SGDLS and YYNGEE. This CDR3 spans 11 amino acids. The CDR3 region is CASRGGDEQFF. The DNA of the CDR3 is TGTGCCAGCAGAGGGGGCGATGAGCAGTTCTTC.

V gene TRBV10-3 combines with J gene TRBJ1-5; tentatively, D is TRBD1 (5 bases). Germline assignment: CDR1 ENHRY and CDR2 SYGVKD. With 8 bases removed from V and 8 bases from J, the gap between germline ends came to 22 bases. This CDR3 spans 15 amino acids. CDR3 sequence (DNA): TGTGCCATCGGGTCCTCGGGCAGGGCGCAGGAGCCCCAGCATTTT. Its translation is CAIGSSGRAQEPQHF.

This clonotype was observed at least ten times. V usage is TRBV9 and J usage is TRBJ2-3; 7 bases are a match to TRBD1. Germline V lookup: CDR1 SGDLS, CDR2 YYNGEE. The length of the CDR3 is 12 residues. Unmatched junction bases numbered 4, after V lost 4 bases and J lost 8 bases. For the CDR3, the DNA is TGTGCCAGCAGCCGGGACAGCGGTACGCAGTATTTT. This codes for CASSRDSGTQYF.

J is TRBJ2-3 and V is TRBV24-1; 12 bases match TRBD2. The CDR3 length is 16 residues. The ends lost 2 bases at V and 6 bases at J; junction bases unmatched: 5. The germline V gene has CDR1 KGHDR and CDR2 SFDVKD. The CDR3: CATSDYLAGGRDTQYF. In DNA form, the CDR3 reads TGTGCCACCAGTGATTACCTAGCGGGAGGGCGGGATACGCAGTATTTT.

Comments on this clonotype: One end of the junction is discordant with germline, which a read error may explain. The chain couples TRBV7-9 to TRBJ2-5; possible D gene TRBD2, 5 bases. The CDR3 contains 17 residues. Germline CDR1 SEHNR, CDR2 FQNEAQ (reference sequence). CDR3 in amino acids: CASPPPRLTHTQEPQYF. CDR3 nucleotide sequence: TGTGCCAGTCCCCCGCCGAGACTAACCCACACTCAAGAGCCCCAGTACTTC.

Worth noting for this clonotype: This may be a read error, as it is one base from a much larger clone. The genes are TRBV20-1 and TRBJ2-2; D could derive from TRBD1 or TRBD2 (5 bases each). The germline gives CDR1 DFQATT, CDR2 SNEGSKA (reference sequence). The CDR3 has 16 amino acids. The CDR3 is CSARTPEGWGTGELLF. The CDR3 DNA reads TGCAGTGCTAGGACCCCCGAGGGTTGGGGCACCGGGGAGCTGCTTTTT.

For this clonotype: A much larger clonotype is one base distant, so this may be a read error. V and J are TRBV13 and TRBJ2-7, with D tentatively TRBD2 (7 bases). CDR3 length equals 15 residues. V was pared by 5 bases and J by 6 bases, with 20 bases between. Per germline, CDR1 PRHDT and CDR2 FYEKMQ (reference sequence). The DNA of the CDR3 is TGTGCCAGCAGCGGGGGGGCGGGGGCGCGGTGCGAGCAGTACTTC. It is translated as CASSGGAGARCEQYF.

About this clonotype: A much bigger clone sits one base away, suggesting this may be a read error. The chain joins TRBV28 to TRBJ1-6; D is undetermined. The germline V gene has CDR1 MDHEN and CDR2 SYDVKM. The V end was cut by 7 bases, the J end by 7 bases, with 8 bases between. The CDR3 is 12 residues long. In DNA form, the CDR3 reads TGTGCCAGCAACCGGATAAATTCACCCCTCCACTTT. Its protein is CASNRINSPLHF.

This rearrangement joins TRBV7-3 to TRBJ2-2; 10 bases match TRBD2. The CDR3 sequence is 16 residues long. J gave up 7 bases and V 1 base, and 6 bases lay outside the gene matches. Per germline, CDR1 SGHTA and CDR2 FQGTGA. The CDR3 DNA sequence: TGTGCCAGCAGCTTAAAGGGTCTAGCGGGAGACGGGGAGCTGTTTTTT. Encoded protein: CASSLKGLAGDGELFF.

This clonotype was recorded at least ten times. The chain carries TRBV7-3 and TRBJ2-1; no reliable D call. Germline V gene sequence: CDR1 SGHTA, CDR2 FQGTGA. V lost 3 bases, J lost 7 bases, and 7 bases lay in between. CDR3 length equals 12 residues. This CDR3 is CASSFAGNEQFF. The CDR3 bases are TGTGCCAGCAGCTTCGCTGGAAATGAGCAGTTCTTC.